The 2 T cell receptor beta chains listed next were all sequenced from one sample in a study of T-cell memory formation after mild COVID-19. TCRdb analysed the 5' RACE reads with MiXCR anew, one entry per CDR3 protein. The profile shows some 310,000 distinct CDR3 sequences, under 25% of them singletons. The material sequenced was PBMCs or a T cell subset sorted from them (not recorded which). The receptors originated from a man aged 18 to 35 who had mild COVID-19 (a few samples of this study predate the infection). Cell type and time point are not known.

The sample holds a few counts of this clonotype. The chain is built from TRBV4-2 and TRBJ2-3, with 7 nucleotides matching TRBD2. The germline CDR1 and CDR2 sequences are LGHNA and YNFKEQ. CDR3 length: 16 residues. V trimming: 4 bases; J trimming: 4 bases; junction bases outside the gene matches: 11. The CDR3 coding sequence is TGTGCCAGCAGCCTTAGTAGTGCGGGGGAGTCAGATACGCAGTATTTT. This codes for CASSLSSAGESDTQYF.

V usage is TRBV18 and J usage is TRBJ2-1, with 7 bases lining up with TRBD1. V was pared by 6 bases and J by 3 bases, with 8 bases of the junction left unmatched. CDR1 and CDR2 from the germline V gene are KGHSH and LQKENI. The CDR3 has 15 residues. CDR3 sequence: CASSLGQEGYNEQFF. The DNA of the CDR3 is TGTGCCAGCTCCCTCGGACAGGAAGGCTACAATGAGCAGTTCTTC.